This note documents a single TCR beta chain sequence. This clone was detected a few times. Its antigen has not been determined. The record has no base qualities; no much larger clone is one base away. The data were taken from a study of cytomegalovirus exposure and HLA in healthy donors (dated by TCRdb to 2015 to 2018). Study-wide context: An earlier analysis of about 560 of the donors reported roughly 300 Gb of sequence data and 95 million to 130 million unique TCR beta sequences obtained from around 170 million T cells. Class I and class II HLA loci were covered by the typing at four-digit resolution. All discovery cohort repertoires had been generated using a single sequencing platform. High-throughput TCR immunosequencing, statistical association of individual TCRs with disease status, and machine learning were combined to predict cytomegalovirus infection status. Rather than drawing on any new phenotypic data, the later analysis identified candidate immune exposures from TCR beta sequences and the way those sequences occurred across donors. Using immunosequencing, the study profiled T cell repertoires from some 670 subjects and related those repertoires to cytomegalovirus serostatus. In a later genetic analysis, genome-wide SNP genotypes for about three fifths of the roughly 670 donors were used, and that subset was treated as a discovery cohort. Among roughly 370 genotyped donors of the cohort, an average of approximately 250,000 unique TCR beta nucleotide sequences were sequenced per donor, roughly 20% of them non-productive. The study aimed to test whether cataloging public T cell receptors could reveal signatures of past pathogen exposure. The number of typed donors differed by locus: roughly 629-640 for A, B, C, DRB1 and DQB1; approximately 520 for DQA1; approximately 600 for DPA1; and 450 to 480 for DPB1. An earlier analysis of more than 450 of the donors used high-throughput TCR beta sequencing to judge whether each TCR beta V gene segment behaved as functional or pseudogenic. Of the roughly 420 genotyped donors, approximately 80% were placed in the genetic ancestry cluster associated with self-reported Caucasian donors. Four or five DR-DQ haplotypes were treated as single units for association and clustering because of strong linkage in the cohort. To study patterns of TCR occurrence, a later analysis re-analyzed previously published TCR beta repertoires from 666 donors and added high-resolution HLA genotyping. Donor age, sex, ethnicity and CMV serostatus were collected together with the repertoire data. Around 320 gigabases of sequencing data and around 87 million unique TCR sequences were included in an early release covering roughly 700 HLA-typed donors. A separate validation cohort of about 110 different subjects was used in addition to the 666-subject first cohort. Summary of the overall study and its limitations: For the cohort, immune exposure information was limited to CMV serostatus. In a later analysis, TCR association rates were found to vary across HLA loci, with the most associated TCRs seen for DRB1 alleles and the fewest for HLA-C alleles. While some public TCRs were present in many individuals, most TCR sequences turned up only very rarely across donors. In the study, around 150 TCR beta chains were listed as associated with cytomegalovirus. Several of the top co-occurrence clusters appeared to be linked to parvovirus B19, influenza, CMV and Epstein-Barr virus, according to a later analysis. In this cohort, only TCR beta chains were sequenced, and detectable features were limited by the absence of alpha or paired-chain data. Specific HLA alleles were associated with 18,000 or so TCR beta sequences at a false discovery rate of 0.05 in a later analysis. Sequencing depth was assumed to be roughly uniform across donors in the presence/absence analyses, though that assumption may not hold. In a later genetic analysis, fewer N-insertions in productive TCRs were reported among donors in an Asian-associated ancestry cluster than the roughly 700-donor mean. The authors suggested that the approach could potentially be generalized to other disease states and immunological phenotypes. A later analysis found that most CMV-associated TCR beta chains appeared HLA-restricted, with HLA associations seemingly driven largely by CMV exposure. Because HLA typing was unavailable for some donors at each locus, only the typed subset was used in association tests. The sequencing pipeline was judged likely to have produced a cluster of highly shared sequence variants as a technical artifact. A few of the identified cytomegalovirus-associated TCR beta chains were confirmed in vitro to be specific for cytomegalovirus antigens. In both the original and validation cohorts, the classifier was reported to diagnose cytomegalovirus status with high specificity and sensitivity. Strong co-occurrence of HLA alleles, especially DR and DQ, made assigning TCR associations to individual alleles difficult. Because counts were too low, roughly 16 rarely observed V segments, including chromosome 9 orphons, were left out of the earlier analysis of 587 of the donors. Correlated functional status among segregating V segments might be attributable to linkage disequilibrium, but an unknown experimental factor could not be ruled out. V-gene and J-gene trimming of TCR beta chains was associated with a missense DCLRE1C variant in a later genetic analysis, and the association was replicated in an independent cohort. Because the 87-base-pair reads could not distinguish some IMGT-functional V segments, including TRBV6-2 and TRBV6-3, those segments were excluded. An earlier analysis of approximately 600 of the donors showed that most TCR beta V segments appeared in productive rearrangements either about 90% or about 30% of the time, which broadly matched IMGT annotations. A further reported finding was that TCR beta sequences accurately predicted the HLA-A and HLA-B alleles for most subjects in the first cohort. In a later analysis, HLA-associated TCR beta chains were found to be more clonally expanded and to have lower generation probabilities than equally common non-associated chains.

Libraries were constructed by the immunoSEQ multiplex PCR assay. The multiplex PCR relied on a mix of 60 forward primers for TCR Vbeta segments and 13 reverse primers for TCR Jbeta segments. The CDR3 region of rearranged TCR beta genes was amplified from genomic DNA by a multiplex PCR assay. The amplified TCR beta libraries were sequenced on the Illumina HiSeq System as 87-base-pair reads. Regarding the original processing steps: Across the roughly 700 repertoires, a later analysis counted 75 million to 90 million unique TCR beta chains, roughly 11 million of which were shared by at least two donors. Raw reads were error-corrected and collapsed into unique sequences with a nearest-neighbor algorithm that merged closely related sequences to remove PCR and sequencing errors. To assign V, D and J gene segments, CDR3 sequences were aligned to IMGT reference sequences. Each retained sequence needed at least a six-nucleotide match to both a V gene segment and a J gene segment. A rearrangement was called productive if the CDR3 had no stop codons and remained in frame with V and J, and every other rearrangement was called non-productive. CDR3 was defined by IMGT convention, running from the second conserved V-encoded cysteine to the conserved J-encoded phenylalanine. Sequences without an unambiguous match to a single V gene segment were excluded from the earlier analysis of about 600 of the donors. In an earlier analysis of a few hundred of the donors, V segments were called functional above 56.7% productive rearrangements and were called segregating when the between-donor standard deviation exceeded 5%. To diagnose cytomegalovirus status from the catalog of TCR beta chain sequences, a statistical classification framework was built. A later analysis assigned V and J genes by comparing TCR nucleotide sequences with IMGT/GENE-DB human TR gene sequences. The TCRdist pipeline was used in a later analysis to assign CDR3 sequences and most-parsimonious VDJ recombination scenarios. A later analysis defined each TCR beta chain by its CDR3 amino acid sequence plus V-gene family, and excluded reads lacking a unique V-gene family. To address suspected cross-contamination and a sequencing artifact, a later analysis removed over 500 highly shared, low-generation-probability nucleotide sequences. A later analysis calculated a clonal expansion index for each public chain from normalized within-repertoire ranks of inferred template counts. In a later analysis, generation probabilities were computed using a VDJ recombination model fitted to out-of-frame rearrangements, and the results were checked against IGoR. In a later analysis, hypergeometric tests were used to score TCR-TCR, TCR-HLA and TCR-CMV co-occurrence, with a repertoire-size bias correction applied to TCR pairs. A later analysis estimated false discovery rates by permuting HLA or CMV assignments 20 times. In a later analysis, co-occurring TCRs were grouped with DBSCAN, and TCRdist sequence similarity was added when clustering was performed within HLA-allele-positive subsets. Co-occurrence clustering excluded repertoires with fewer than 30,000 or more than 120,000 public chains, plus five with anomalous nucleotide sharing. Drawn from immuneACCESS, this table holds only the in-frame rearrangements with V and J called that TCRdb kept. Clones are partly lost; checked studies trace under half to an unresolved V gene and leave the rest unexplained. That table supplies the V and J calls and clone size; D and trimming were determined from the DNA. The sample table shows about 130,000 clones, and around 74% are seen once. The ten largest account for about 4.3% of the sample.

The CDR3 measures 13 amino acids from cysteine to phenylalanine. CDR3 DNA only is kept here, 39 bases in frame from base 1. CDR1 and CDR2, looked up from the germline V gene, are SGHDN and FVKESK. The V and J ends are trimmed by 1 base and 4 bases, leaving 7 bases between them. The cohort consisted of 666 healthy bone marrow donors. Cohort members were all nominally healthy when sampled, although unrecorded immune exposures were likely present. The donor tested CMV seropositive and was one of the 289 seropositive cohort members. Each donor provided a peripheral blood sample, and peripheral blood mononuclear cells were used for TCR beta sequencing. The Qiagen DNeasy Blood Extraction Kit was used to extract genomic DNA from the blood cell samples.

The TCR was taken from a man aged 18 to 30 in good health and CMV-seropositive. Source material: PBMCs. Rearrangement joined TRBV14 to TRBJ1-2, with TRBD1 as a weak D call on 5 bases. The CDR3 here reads CASSQGGTYGYTF. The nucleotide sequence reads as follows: TGTGCCAGCAGCCAAGGGGGCACCTATGGCTACACCTTC.